The 8 T cell receptor beta chains in this list originate from one sample, sequenced in a study of blood T cell repertoires in COVID-19. Profiled with immunoSEQ multiplex PCR; TCRdb holds only in-frame clones, not every one. The sample holds under 60,000 clones; about 85% are singletons and the top ten take 10%. The sequenced sample was peripheral blood. Receptors were obtained from a human donor in a cohort sampled during active COVID-19.

V is TRBV6-6 and J is TRBJ2-6; D gene unclear. Germline V lookup: CDR1 MNHNY, CDR2 SVGAGI (reference sequence). Trimming left V 5 bases short and J 2 bases short, with 19 bases between. There are 18 residues in the CDR3. The CDR3 coding sequence is TGTGCCAGCAGTCCCCCCCCGGGTGTAGTGGCTGGGGCCAACGTCCTGACTTTC. Encoded protein: CASSPPPGVVAGANVLTF.

The gene calls are TRBV4-3 and TRBJ2-1; D is possibly TRBD2 (5 bases). The CDR3 is 17 residues long. Trimming removed 0 bases at V and 2 bases at J, with 14 bases between. From germline, CDR1 is LGHNA and CDR2 YSLEER. The CDR3 DNA reads as TGCGCCAGCAGCCAAGATTCATCGGGGATTACCTACAATGAGCAGTTCTTC. It yields the protein CASSQDSSGITYNEQFF.

V is TRBV2 and J is TRBJ2-1, with 9 bases that match TRBD2. This CDR3 has 15 amino acids. The germline CDR1 and CDR2 sequences are SNHLY and FYNNEI. J gave up 8 bases and V 6 bases, and 11 bases lay outside the gene matches. The CDR3 sequence is CASRASGKMLDEQFF. CDR3 nucleotides: TGTGCCAGCAGGGCTAGCGGGAAAATGTTGGATGAGCAGTTCTTC.

CDR3 sequence: CATSDRGREDTQYF. Here the CDR3 DNA reads TGTGCCACCAGTGATCGTGGGAGGGAAGATACGCAGTATTTT. This chain connects TRBV24-1 to TRBJ2-3, with 7 bases lining up with TRBD2. Per the germline V gene, CDR1 is KGHDR and CDR2 is SFDVKD. Trimming took 3 bases from V and 5 from J; bases not matched to a gene: 4. The CDR3 consists of 14 residues.

The V gene is TRBV5-1, the J gene TRBJ2-5, with 8 bases lining up with TRBD1. Unmatched junction bases numbered 9, after V lost 0 bases and J lost 5 bases. The germline V gene encodes CDR1 SGHRS and CDR2 YFSETQ. This CDR3 has 16 amino acids. Written as DNA, the CDR3 is TGCGCCAGCAGCTTGGGAGGACAGGGTCCGTGGGAGACCCAGTACTTC. Translation gives CASSLGGQGPWETQYF.

In this sample, this clone turned up once. The chain is built from TRBV28 and TRBJ2-1; TRBD1 is a possible D gene (5 bases). Germline CDR1 and CDR2: MDHEN and SYDVKM. This CDR3 region has 13 residues. The V gene lost 5 bases and the J gene lost 12 bases, with 17 bases spanning the gap. This chain's CDR3 is CASSLLDTRRQFF. CDR3 in DNA: TGTGCCAGCAGTCTCCTGGACACCCGAAGGCAGTTCTTC.

V usage is TRBV7-2 and J usage is TRBJ2-7; no clear D. V was trimmed by 5 bases and J by 2 bases, leaving 19 bases between them. There are 16 residues in the CDR3. Germline lookup yields CDR1 SGHTA and CDR2 FQGNSA. This chain's CDR3 is CASSPRLDLTAYEQYF. The CDR3 DNA reads TGTGCCAGCAGCCCCAGACTTGACTTAACCGCCTACGAGCAGTACTTC.

The rearrangement links TRBV9 to TRBJ2-1; TRBD1 aligns across 11 bases. This CDR3 contains 15 residues. V lost 2 bases to trimming and J lost 5 bases; unmatched junction nucleotides: 3. Germline V gene sequence: CDR1 SGDLS, CDR2 YYNGEE. Written as DNA, the CDR3 is TGTGCCAGCAGCGTCGGACAGGGGGCTCACAATGAGCAGTTCTTC. Translating it yields CASSVGQGAHNEQFF.